This is a list of T cell receptor beta chains from one sample in a study of siplizumab effects on memory and regulatory T cells. Here immunoSEQ multiplex PCR was the method, and the copy in TCRdb shows in-frame clones only, minus some. The sample lists tens of thousands of clones, roughly 93% occurring once. The specimen was CD8+ T cells sorted from blood. These receptors came from a human donor in good health. CDR3s include the opening cysteine and the closing phenylalanine or tryptophan. D genes are given only for firm matches. Not all rows give a size; the values are once, few, many and, for expanded clones, a class.

clone size: .
V gene: TRBV2
D gene: TRBD2
J gene: TRBJ2-1
CDR3 protein: CASAKGLAEAYNEQFF
CDR3 DNA: TGTGCCAGCGCTAAGGGACTAGCGGAGGCCTACAATGAGCAGTTCTTC

clone size: .
V gene: TRBV7-6
D gene: .
J gene: TRBJ2-1
CDR3 protein: CASSLESQGGNEQFF
CDR3 DNA: TGTGCCAGCAGCTTAGAGTCCCAGGGCGGGAATGAGCAGTTCTTC

clone size: .
V gene: TRBV27
D gene: TRBD2
J gene: TRBJ2-7
CDR3 protein: CASSLAGTPSYEQYF
CDR3 DNA: TGTGCCAGCAGTCTAGCGGGAACCCCCTCCTACGAGCAGTACTTC

clone size: .
V gene: TRBV6-1
D gene: .
J gene: TRBJ1-2
CDR3 protein: CASSGRADYGYTF
CDR3 DNA: TGTGCCAGCAGTGGAAGGGCAGACTATGGCTACACCTTC

clone size: .
V gene: TRBV19
D gene: .
J gene: TRBJ1-1
CDR3 protein: CAVSQGMNTEAFF
CDR3 DNA: TGTGCCGTCTCCCAGGGGATGAACACTGAAGCTTTCTTT

clone size: once
V gene: TRBV27
D gene: .
J gene: TRBJ1-5
CDR3 protein: CASSLSSNQPQHF
CDR3 DNA: TGTGCCAGCAGTTTATCTAGCAATCAGCCCCAGCATTTT

clone size: .
V gene: TRBV6-1
D gene: TRBD2
J gene: TRBJ2-7
CDR3 protein: CASSERGLAELVPAYEQYF
CDR3 DNA: TGTGCCAGCAGTGAAAGGGGACTAGCGGAGTTGGTCCCCGCTTACGAGCAGTACTTC

clone size: .
V gene: TRBV27
D gene: .
J gene: TRBJ2-1
CDR3 protein: CASSLSGGASNEQFF
CDR3 DNA: TGTGCCAGCAGTTTATCCGGGGGCGCGAGTAATGAGCAGTTCTTC

clone size: .
V gene: TRBV5-1
D gene: .
J gene: TRBJ2-1
CDR3 protein: CASSLYASGGNEQFF
CDR3 DNA: TGCGCCAGCAGCTTGTATGCCTCCGGAGGCAATGAGCAGTTCTTC

clone size: .
V gene: TRBV7-9
D gene: .
J gene: TRBJ2-1
CDR3 protein: CASSLLGISSYNEQFF
CDR3 DNA: TGTGCCAGCAGCTTATTGGGAATAAGCTCCTACAATGAGCAGTTCTTC

clone size: .
V gene: TRBV9
D gene: TRBD1
J gene: TRBJ2-5
CDR3 protein: CASSVVPGGQETQYF
CDR3 DNA: TGTGCCAGCAGCGTAGTCCCAGGGGGCCAAGAGACCCAGTACTTC

clone size: .
V gene: TRBV14
D gene: .
J gene: TRBJ2-7
CDR3 protein: CASSLSYKEQYF
CDR3 DNA: TGTGCCAGCAGCCTCTCATATAAGGAGCAGTACTTC

clone size: .
V gene: TRBV29-1
D gene: .
J gene: TRBJ1-3
CDR3 protein: CSVEDTGGNTIYF
CDR3 DNA: TGCAGCGTTGAAGATACCGGGGGAAACACCATATATTTT

clone size: .
V gene: TRBV5-5
D gene: TRBD1
J gene: TRBJ1-2
CDR3 protein: CASSLESGDRGSYTF
CDR3 DNA: TGTGCCAGCAGCTTGGAATCCGGGGACAGGGGCAGTTACACCTTC

clone size: .
V gene: TRBV5-1
D gene: .
J gene: TRBJ2-5
CDR3 protein: CASRITTGFEETQYF
CDR3 DNA: TGCGCCAGCAGGATTACAACAGGGTTTGAAGAGACCCAGTACTTC

clone size: .
V gene: TRBV7-9
D gene: .
J gene: TRBJ2-7
CDR3 protein: CASSFTGKAYEQYF
CDR3 DNA: TGTGCCAGCAGCTTCACAGGGAAGGCCTACGAGCAGTACTTC